This T cell receptor beta chain stems from a study of PD-1 blockade in classical Hodgkin lymphoma. Using immunoSEQ multiplex PCR, the repertoire was profiled, and TCRdb retains in-frame clones only, with some absent. This sample has over 70,000 clones, with under 90% found just once. General study findings and limits: Patients with a complete response exhibited baseline diversity comparable to newly diagnosed patients. As was reported, newly diagnosed patients showed lower baseline TCR diversity than healthy donors did.

Details on this clone: Antigen specificity is unknown.

The CDR3 covers 14 residues. Germline V gene sequence: CDR1 SGHAT, CDR2 FQNNGV. Trimming shortened V by 2 bases and J by 2 bases, and 7 bases separated the two germline ends. All patients relapsed after autologous stem cell transplantation, and brentuximab vedotin exposure varied. The clonotype originates from a human donor with classical Hodgkin lymphoma. V and J are TRBV11-2 and TRBJ1-3, with D perhaps TRBD1 (5 bases). The source material was peripheral blood mononuclear cells (PBMCs), sampled at baseline. Written as DNA, the CDR3 is TGTGCCAGCAGCTTACCAGGGACTGGAAACACCATATATTTT. Encoded protein: CASSLPGTGNTIYF.